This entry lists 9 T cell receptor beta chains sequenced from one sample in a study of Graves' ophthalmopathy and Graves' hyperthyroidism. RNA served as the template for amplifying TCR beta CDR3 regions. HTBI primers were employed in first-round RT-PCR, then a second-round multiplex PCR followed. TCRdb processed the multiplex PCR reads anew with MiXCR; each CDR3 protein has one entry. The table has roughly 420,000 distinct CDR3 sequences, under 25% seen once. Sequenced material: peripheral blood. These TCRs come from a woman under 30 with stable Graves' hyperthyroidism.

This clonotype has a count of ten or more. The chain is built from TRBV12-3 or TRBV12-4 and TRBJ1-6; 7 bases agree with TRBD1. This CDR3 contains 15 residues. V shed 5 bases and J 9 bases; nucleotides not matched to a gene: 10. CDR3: CASSTRQGGISPLHF. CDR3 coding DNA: TGTGCCAGCAGTACAAGGCAGGGGGGGATTTCACCCCTCCACTTT.

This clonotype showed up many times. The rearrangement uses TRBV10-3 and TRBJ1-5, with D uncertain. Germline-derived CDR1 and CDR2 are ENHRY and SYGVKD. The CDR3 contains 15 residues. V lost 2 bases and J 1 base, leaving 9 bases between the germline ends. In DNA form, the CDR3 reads TGTGCCATCAGTGAGGGGATTGTAAGCAATCAGCCCCAGCATTTT. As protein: CAISEGIVSNQPQHF.

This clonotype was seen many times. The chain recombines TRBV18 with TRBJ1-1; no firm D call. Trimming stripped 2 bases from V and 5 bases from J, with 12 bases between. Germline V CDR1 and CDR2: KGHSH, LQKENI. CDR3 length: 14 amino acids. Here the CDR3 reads CASSPEEDGTEAFF. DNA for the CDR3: TGTGCCAGCTCACCAGAGGAGGACGGGACTGAAGCTTTCTTT.

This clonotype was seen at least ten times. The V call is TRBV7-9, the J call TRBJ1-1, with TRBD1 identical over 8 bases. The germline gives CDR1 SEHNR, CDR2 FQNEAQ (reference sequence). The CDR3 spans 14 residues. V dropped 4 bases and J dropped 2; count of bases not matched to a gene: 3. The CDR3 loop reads CASSSGQVNTEAFF. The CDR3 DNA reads TGTGCCAGCAGCTCGGGACAGGTCAACACTGAAGCTTTCTTT.

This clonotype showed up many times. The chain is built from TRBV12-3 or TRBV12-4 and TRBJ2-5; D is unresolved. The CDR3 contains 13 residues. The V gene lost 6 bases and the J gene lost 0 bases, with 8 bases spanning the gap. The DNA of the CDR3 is TGTGCCAGCAGCTTCTCCGACCAAGAGACCCAGTACTTC. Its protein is CASSFSDQETQYF.

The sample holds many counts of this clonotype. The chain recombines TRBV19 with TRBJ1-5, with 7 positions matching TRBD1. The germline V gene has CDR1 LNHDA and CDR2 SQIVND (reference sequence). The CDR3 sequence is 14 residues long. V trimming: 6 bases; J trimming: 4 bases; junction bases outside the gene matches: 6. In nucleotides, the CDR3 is TGTGCCAGTAGAGCGGGACAGTTGAATCAGCCCCAGCATTTT. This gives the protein CASRAGQLNQPQHF.

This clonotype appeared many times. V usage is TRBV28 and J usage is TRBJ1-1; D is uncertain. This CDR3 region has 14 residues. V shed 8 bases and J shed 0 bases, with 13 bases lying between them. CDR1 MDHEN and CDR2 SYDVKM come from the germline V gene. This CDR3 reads CASRVGSVNTEAFF. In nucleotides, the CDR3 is TGTGCCAGCCGAGTTGGGAGTGTGAACACTGAAGCTTTCTTT.

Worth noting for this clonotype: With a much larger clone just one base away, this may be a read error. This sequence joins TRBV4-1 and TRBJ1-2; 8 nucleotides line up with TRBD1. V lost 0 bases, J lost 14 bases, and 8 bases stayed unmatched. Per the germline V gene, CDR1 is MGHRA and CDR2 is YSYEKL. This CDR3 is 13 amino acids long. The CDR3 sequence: CASSQESRGQRTF. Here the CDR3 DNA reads TGCGCCAGCAGCCAAGAGAGCAGGGGGCAACGGACCTTC.

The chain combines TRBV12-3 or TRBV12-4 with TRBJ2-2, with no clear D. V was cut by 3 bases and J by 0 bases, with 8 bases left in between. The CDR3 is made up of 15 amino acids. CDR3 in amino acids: CASSLDETNTGELFF. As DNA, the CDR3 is TGTGCCAGCAGTTTGGACGAAACGAACACCGGGGAGCTGTTTTTT.